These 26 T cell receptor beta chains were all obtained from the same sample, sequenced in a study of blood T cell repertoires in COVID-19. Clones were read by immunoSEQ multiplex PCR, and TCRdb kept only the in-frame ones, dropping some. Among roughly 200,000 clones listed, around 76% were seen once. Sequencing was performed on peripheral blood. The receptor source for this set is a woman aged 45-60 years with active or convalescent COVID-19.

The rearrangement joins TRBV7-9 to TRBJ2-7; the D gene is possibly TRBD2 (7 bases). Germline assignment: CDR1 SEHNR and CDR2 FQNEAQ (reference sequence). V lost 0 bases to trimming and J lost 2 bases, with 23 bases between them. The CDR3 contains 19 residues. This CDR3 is CASSLAPLSRGAQTYEQYF. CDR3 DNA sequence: TGTGCCAGCAGCTTAGCGCCCCTCTCCCGGGGGGCCCAAACCTACGAGCAGTACTTC.

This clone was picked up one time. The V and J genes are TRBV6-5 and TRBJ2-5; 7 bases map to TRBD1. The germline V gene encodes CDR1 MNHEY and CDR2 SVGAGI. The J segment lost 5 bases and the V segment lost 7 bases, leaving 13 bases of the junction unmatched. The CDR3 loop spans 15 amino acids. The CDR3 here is CASTPRGRGFETQYF. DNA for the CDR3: TGTGCCAGCACCCCCCGAGGCAGGGGGTTCGAGACCCAGTACTTC.

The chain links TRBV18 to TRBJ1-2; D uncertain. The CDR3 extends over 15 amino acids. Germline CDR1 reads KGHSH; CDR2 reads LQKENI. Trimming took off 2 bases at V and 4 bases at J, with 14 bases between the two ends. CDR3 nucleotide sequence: TGTGCCAGCTCACCAGGGCCACAGCTGACCTATGGCTACACCTTC. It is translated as CASSPGPQLTYGYTF.

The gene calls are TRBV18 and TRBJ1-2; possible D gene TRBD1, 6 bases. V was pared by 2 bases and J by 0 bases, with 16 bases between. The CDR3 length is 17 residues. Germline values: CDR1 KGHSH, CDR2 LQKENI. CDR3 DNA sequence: TGTGCCAGCTCACCATTACGGGGGGCTCGGACTAACTATGGCTACACCTTC. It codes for CASSPLRGARTNYGYTF.

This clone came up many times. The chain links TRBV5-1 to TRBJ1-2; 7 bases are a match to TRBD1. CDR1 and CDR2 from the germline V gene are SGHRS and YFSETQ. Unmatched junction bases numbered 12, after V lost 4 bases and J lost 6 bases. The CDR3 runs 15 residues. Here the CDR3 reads CASSPWTGREDGYTF. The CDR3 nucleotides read TGCGCCAGCAGCCCTTGGACAGGACGTGAGGATGGCTACACCTTC.

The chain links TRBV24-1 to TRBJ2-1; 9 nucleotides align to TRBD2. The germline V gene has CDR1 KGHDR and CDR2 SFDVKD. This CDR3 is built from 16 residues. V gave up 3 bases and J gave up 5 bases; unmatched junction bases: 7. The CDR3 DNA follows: TGTGCCACCAGTGATCCGAGCGGGGGGCCGAACAATGAGCAGTTCTTC. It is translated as CATSDPSGGPNNEQFF.

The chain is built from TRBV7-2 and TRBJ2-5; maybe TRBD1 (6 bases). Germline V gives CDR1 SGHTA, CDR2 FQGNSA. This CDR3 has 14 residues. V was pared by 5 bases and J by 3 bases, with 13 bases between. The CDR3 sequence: CASSLDRFKETQYF. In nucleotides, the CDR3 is TGTGCCAGCAGCCTCGACAGGTTTAAAGAGACCCAGTACTTC.

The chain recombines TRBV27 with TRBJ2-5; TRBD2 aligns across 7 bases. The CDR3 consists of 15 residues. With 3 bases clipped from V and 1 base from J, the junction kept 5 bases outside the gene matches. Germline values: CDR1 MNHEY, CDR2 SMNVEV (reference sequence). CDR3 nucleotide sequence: TGTGCCAGCAGTTTCGCCCCTAGCGGCCAAGAGACCCAGTACTTC. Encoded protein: CASSFAPSGQETQYF.

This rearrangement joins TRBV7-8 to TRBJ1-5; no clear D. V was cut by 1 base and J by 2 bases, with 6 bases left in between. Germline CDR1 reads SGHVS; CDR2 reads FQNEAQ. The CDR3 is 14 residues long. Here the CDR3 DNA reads TGTGCCAGCAGCTTAGGGACTGGCAATCAGCCCCAGCATTTT. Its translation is CASSLGTGNQPQHF. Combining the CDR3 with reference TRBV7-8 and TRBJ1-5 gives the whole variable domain GAGVSQSPRYKVAKRGQDVALRCDPISGHVSLFWYQQALGQGPEFLTYFQNEAQLDKSGLPSDRFFAERPEGSVSTLKIQRTQQEDSAVYLCASSLGTGNQPQHFGDGTRLSIL.

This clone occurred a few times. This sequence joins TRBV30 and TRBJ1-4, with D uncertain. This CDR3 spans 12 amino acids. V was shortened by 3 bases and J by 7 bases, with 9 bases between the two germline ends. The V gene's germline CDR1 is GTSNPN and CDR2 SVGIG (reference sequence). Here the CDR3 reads CAWRGRGEKLFF. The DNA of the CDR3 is TGTGCCTGGAGGGGCCGGGGTGAAAAACTGTTTTTT.

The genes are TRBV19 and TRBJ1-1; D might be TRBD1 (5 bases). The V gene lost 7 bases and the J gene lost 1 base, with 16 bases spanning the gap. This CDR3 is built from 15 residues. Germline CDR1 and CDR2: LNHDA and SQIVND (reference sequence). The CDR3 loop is CASTLGGGSNTEAFF. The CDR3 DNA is TGTGCCAGTACTCTCGGGGGGGGATCGAACACTGAAGCTTTCTTT.

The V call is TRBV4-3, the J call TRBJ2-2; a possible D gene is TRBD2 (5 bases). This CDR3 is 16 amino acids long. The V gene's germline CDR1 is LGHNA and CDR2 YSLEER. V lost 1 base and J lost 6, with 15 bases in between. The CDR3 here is CASSQALAAPPGELFF. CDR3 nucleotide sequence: TGCGCCAGCAGCCAAGCTCTAGCAGCCCCTCCCGGGGAGCTGTTTTTT.

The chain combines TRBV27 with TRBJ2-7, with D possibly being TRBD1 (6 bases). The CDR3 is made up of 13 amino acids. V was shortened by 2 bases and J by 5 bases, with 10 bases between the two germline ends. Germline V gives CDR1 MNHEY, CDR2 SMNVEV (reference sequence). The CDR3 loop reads CASSLNRVNEQYF. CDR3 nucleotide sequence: TGTGCCAGCAGTTTAAACAGGGTAAACGAGCAGTACTTC.

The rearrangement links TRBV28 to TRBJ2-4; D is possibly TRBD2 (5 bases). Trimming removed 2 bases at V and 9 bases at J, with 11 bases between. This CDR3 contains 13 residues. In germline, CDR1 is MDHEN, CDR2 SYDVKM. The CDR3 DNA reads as TGTGCCAGCAGTTTACGGGGAGAAAGCATTCAGTACTTC. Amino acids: CASSLRGESIQYF.

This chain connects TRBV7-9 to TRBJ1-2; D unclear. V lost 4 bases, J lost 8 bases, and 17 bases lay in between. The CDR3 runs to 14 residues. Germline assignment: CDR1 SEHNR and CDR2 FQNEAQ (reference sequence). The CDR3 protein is CASSSRAPLLGYTF. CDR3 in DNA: TGTGCCAGCAGCTCCCGCGCGCCTCTCCTGGGCTACACCTTC.

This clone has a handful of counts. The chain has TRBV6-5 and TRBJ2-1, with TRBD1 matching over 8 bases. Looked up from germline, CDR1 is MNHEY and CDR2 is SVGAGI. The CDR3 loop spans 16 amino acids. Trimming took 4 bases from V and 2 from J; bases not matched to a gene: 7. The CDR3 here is CASSFLQGDTYNEQFF. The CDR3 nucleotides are TGTGCCAGCAGTTTCTTACAGGGGGACACCTACAATGAGCAGTTCTTC.

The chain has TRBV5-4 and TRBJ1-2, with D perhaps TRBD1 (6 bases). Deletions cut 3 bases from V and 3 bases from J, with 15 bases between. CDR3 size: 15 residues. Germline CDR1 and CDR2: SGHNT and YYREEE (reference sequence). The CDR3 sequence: CASSSLTGTDYGYTF. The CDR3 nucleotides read TGTGCCAGCAGCTCTCTGACAGGAACAGACTATGGCTACACCTTC.

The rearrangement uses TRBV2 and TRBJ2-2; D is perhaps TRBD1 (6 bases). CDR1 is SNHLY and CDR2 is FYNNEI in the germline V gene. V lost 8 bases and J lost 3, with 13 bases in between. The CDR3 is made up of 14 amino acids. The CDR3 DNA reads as TGTGCCAGCCGCCGGGACACAGACACCGGGGAGCTGTTTTTT. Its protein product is CASRRDTDTGELFF.

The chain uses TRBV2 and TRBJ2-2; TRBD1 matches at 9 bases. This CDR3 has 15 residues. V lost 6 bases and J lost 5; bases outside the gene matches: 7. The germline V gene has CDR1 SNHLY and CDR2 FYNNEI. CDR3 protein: CASRPGTGRTGELFF. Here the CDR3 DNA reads TGTGCCAGCAGGCCCGGGACAGGGAGAACCGGGGAGCTGTTTTTT.

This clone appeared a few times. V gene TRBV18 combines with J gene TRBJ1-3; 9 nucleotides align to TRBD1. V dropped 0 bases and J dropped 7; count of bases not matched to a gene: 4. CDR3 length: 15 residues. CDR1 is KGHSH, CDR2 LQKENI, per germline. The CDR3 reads CASSPPDRGMNTIYF. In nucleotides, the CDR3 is TGTGCCAGCTCACCACCGGACAGGGGAATGAACACCATATATTTT.

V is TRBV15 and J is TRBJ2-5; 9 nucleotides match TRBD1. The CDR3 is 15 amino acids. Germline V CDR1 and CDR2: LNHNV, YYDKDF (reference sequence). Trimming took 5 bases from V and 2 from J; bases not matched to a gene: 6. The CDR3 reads CATSPAGTGQETQYF. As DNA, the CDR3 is TGTGCCACCAGCCCCGCGGGGACAGGGCAAGAGACCCAGTACTTC.

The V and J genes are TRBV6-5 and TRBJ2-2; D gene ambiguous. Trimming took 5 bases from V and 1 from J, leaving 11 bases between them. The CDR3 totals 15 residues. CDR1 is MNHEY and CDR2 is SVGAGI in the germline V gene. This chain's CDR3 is CASSPFAGNTGELFF. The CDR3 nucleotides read TGTGCCAGCAGTCCCTTTGCAGGGAACACCGGGGAGCTGTTTTTT.

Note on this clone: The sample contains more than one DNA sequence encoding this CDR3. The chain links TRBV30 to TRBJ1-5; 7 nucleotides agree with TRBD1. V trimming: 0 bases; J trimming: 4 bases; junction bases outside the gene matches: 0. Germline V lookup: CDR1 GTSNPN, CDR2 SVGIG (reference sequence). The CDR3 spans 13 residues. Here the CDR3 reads CAWSVQGNQPQHF. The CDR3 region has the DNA TGTGCCTGGAGTGTACAGGGGAATCAGCCCCAGCATTTT.

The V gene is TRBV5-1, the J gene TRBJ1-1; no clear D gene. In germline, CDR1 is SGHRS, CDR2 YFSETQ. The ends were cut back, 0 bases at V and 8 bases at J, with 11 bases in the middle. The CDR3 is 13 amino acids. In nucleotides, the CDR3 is TGCGCCAGCAGCTTGGCCGGGGAGGTCGAAGCTTTCTTT. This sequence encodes CASSLAGEVEAFF.

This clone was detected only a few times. The CDR3 is CASSQDWLAVSYEQYF. DNA for the CDR3: TGCGCCAGCAGCCAAGATTGGCTAGCGGTCTCCTACGAGCAGTACTTC. This sequence joins TRBV4-1 and TRBJ2-7; TRBD2 matches at 7 bases. CDR1 MGHRA and CDR2 YSYEKL come from the germline V gene. CDR3 size: 16 residues. The V segment lost 0 bases and the J segment 0 bases; nucleotides outside the gene matches: 5.

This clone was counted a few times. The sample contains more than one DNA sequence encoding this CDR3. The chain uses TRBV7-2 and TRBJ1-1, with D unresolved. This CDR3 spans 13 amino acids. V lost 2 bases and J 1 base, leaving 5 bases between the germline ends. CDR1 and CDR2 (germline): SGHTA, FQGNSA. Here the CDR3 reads CASSLTENTEAFF. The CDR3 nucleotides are TGTGCCAGCAGCTTAACAGAGAACACTGAAGCTTTCTTT.